This T cell receptor beta chain was sequenced in a study of T cells in Graves' hyperthyroidism and ophthalmopathy. Hyperthyroidism in the patients, aged 18 to 65, was newly diagnosed and under 2 months in duration. Exclusion of patients followed from uncontrolled infection, other autoimmune disease, pregnancy or lactation. Study-wide results and caveats: Stable hyperthyroidism and ophthalmopathy were separated using 13 V-J signatures.

Turning to this clonotype: Antigen: not known.

Amplified regions were TCR beta CDR3 sequences from RNA transcripts. First-round RT-PCR of the TCR CDR3 relied on the HTBI primer set. TCRdb reanalysed the multiplex PCR reads using MiXCR and keeps one entry per CDR3 protein. The sample consists of approximately 430,000 distinct CDR3 sequences, approximately 15% of them appearing once. The specimen sequenced was blood. This clonotype was sampled from a woman younger than 35 with Graves' hyperthyroidism.

The CDR3 bases are TGCGCCAGCAGCCAAGATCCGCCAGCGGGGGGGCCCGGGGACGGTGAGCAGTTCTTC. It specifies CASSQDPPAGGPGDGEQFF. The V call is TRBV4-3, the J call TRBJ2-1; 10 bases agree with TRBD2. V was clipped by 0 bases and J by 9 bases; unmatched bases: 17. Germline V gives CDR1 LGHNA, CDR2 YSLEER. The CDR3 totals 19 residues.